This is a list of T cell receptor beta chains from one sample in a study of spatial heterogeneity in lung cancer. One entry per CDR3 protein results from TCRdb running MiXCR on the 5' RACE reads. The table records roughly 70,000 distinct CDR3 sequences, 8% to 9.5% of them present only once. The sequences come from PBMCs, collected at follow-up. The receptors come from a female donor with early-stage non-small cell lung cancer. CDR3s include the opening cysteine and the closing phenylalanine or tryptophan. Where a row states a size, it is once, few, many or the class of an expanded clone; other rows omit it.

CSARDGQRKTGELFF NA TRBV20-1
CASGRHDTDGGYTF many TRBV12-5
CASSLIQVRGTEAFF many TRBV18
CASSPDQNTEAFF many TRBV3-1
CASSRVDRSYEQYF many TRBV5-6
CATPPAGTGGLLVAQHF NA TRBV6-4
CASRAEGSRPQHF many TRBV28
CSVATGGSYNEQFF many TRBV29-1
CASSYSDPSSGWGDTQYF many TRBV6-6
CASSLTMGQGTGELFF many TRBV7-3
CASSQTNYGYTF few TRBV7-9
CASSVELPTDTQYF few TRBV9
CAISPQGSGETQYF NA TRBV10-3
CASSPQGSEQYF many TRBV2
CASSLVRLAGGIQYF many TRBV7-2
CASSPRGGEQFF many TRBV7-9
CASSLGGRTDTQYF many TRBV11-2
CASRKANSPLHF NA TRBV28
CASSWDGHEQFF NA TRBV27
CASSTRSEETQYF few TRBV7-2
CASKPSGANVLTF many TRBV14
CSAGRGLAGSTDTQYF few TRBV20-1
CASTNIGSYEQYF many TRBV5-1